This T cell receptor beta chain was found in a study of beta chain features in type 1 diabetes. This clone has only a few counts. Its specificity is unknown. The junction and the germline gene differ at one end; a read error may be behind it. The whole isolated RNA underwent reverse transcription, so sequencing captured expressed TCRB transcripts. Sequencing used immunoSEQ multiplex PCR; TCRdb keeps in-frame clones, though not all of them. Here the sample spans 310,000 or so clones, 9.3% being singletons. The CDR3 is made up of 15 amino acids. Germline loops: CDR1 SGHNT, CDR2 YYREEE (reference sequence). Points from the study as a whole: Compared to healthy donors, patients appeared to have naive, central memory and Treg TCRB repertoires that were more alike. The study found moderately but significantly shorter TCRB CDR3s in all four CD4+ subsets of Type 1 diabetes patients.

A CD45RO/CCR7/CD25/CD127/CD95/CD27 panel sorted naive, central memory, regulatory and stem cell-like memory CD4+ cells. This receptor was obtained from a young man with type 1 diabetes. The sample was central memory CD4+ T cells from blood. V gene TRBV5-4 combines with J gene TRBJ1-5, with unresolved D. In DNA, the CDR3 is TGCGCCAGCAGCCAAGATAATTCGAACAACCTCCCCCAGCATTTT. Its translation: CASSQDNSNNLPQHF.